This passage covers 29 T cell receptor beta chains from one sample sequenced in a study of human T cells and chemical hapten exposure. In TCRdb, the RACE reads were re-called with MiXCR into one record per CDR3 protein. The sample has some 44,000 distinct CDR3 sequences; 8.9% are singletons. Specified time point: patch test 2, 6 weeks after DPC sensitization. Treatment indicated: therapeutic diphenylcyclopropenone sensitization with weekly scalp DPC. The source material was whole blood, sampled in connection with sensitization to the hapten diphenylcyclopropenone (DPC). Every receptor here comes from a woman in her thirties or forties with alopecia areata. Some clones in this sample may be carry-over from other donors' samples.

This clonotype was counted only a few times. The V gene is TRBV7-2, the J gene TRBJ2-1; no definite D call. Germline V gives CDR1 SGHTA, CDR2 FQGNSA. The V and J ends lost 5 bases and 1 base respectively, with 6 bases between them. CDR3 length: 13 amino acids. The CDR3 here is CASSHNSYNEQFF. The DNA for the CDR3 is TGTGCCAGCAGCCACAATTCCTACAATGAGCAGTTCTTC.

Ten or more counts support this clonotype. V gene TRBV20-1 combines with J gene TRBJ2-1; 7 bases are shared with TRBD2. Trimming cost V 0 bases and J 6 bases; bases outside gene matches: 14. This CDR3 is 17 amino acids long. Germline V gives CDR1 DFQATT, CDR2 SNEGSKA (reference sequence). In DNA form, the CDR3 reads TGCAGTGCTAGAGATACCCCGTGGGTAGCGGGCCTCAATGAGCAGTTCTTC. This encodes CSARDTPWVAGLNEQFF.

This clonotype was found many times. The rearrangement links TRBV5-1 to TRBJ2-3, with D possibly matching TRBD1 (6 bases). The CDR3 loop spans 15 amino acids. Looked up from germline, CDR1 is SGHRS and CDR2 is YFSETQ. With 0 bases removed from V and 7 bases from J, the gap between germline ends came to 15 bases. The CDR3 region has the DNA TGCGCCAGCAGCTTGGCAGGGGCGCAGAGTCATACGCAGTATTTT. This translates into CASSLAGAQSHTQYF.

In its sample, this clonotype was seen a few times. The genes are TRBV3-1 and TRBJ2-3, with D perhaps TRBD2 (6 bases). CDR3 length equals 17 residues. V lost 0 bases, J lost 2 bases, and 15 bases lay in between. CDR1 and CDR2 from the germline V gene are LGHDT and YNNKEL (reference sequence). The DNA of the CDR3 is TGTGCCAGCAGCCAAGAGGCGACTAGTTTTACCACAGATACGCAGTATTTT. It encodes CASSQEATSFTTDTQYF.

This clonotype has a count of ten or more. The V call is TRBV12-3 or TRBV12-4, the J call TRBJ2-3, with 8 bases that match TRBD1. V lost 3 bases to trimming and J lost 1 base; unmatched junction nucleotides: 3. This CDR3 comprises 15 residues. CDR3 DNA: TGTGCCAGCAGTTTCTCGACAGGGGGCACAGATACGCAGTATTTT. This sequence encodes CASSFSTGGTDTQYF.

This clonotype was seen many times. The chain employs TRBV6-1 and TRBJ1-1; 10 bases align to TRBD1. The CDR3 runs to 15 residues. Germline CDR1 and CDR2: MNHNS and SASEGT. J gave up 3 bases and V 2 bases, and 3 bases lay outside the gene matches. The DNA for the CDR3 is TGTGCCAGCAGTGAACTGACAGGGGGCTACACTGAAGCTTTCTTT. Its translation: CASSELTGGYTEAFF.

This clonotype was seen many times. The genes are TRBV7-9 and TRBJ1-4, with TRBD1 identical over 8 bases. Germline V gives CDR1 SEHNR, CDR2 FQNEAQ (reference sequence). J lost 7 bases, V lost 4 bases, and 5 bases had no gene match. The CDR3 covers 14 residues. The CDR3 is CASSSNRGAEKLFF. In nucleotides, the CDR3 is TGTGCCAGCAGCTCAAACAGGGGGGCTGAAAAACTGTTTTTT.

This clonotype has a count of ten or more. This chain links TRBV7-2 with TRBJ1-3; 7 nucleotides align to TRBD1. This CDR3 is built from 16 residues. Germline CDR1 and CDR2: SGHTA and FQGNSA. V gave up 5 bases and J gave up 3 bases; unmatched junction bases: 10. The CDR3 here is CASSLRERGLGNTIYF. The CDR3 DNA reads TGTGCCAGCAGCCTTAGAGAAAGGGGGCTTGGAAACACCATATATTTT.

This clonotype was recorded at least ten times. The chain's CDR3 is CASSPITGELFF. CDR3 sequence (DNA): TGTGCCAGCAGCCCGATCACCGGGGAGCTGTTTTTT. The chain uses TRBV2 and TRBJ2-2; D is ambiguous. Germline V gene data show CDR1 as SNHLY and CDR2 as FYNNEI. Deletions cut 6 bases from V and 4 bases from J, with 6 bases between. This CDR3 contains 12 residues.

This clonotype was counted ten times or more. The chain is built from TRBV5-1 and TRBJ2-7; D may correspond to TRBD1 or TRBD2 (5 bases each). CDR1 is SGHRS, CDR2 YFSETQ, per germline. The CDR3 covers 15 residues. V was cut by 0 bases and J by 2 bases, with 12 bases left in between. The DNA for the CDR3 is TGCGCCAGCAGCTTGGAGGGGACGCAGGCCTACGAGCAGTACTTC. This encodes CASSLEGTQAYEQYF.

At least ten counts were recorded for this clonotype. This chain links TRBV9 with TRBJ2-1, with a tentative D call TRBD2 (5 bases). The CDR3 is 15 residues long. CDR1 and CDR2 from the germline V gene are SGDLS and YYNGEE. Between the trimmed V and J ends, which lost 0 bases and 3 bases, there was a span of 10 bases. The CDR3: CASSVAGLDYNEQFF. The DNA of the CDR3 is TGTGCCAGCAGCGTAGCGGGGTTGGACTACAATGAGCAGTTCTTC.

This clonotype occurred many times. This chain joins TRBV5-6 and TRBJ2-1; 9 nucleotides agree with TRBD1. This CDR3 contains 15 residues. Trimming at V came to 3 bases and at J to 7 bases, leaving 8 bases not matched to a gene. Germline-derived CDR1 and CDR2 are SGHDT and YYEEEE. The CDR3, as DNA: TGTGCCAGCAGCTCCATACAGGGGGCAGAAAATGAGCAGTTCTTC. Protein product: CASSSIQGAENEQFF.

Many counts were recorded for this clonotype. The genes are TRBV5-1 and TRBJ2-1; D is perhaps TRBD2 (6 bases). CDR3 size: 15 residues. In germline, CDR1 is SGHRS, CDR2 YFSETQ. V lost 0 bases and J 5 bases, leaving 12 bases between the germline ends. This CDR3 reads CASSLGPPSDNEQFF. CDR3 DNA: TGCGCCAGCAGCTTGGGCCCTCCTAGCGACAATGAGCAGTTCTTC.

This clonotype has at least ten counts. The genes are TRBV5-1 and TRBJ2-1, with 9 bases that match TRBD2. Trimming at V came to 6 bases and at J to 8 bases, leaving 6 bases not matched to a gene. Looked up from germline, CDR1 is SGHRS and CDR2 is YFSETQ. This CDR3 comprises 13 residues. The CDR3 protein is CASKLAGTYEQFF. Written as DNA, the CDR3 is TGCGCCAGCAAACTAGCGGGTACCTATGAGCAGTTCTTC.

This clonotype was found many times. The V call is TRBV3-1, the J call TRBJ2-5; D is possibly TRBD1 (5 bases). Trimming pared 0 bases from V and 4 bases from J, leaving 15 bases between. Germline assignment: CDR1 LGHDT and CDR2 YNNKEL (reference sequence). This CDR3 comprises 16 residues. The chain's CDR3 is CASSQEPGMVGETQYF. The CDR3 DNA sequence: TGTGCCAGCAGCCAAGAGCCAGGGATGGTTGGAGAGACCCAGTACTTC.

Remarks on this clonotype: Since a much larger clone is just one base distant, this may be a read error. The genes are TRBV5-6 and TRBJ1-6; D remains ambiguous. Trimming removed 0 bases at V and 9 bases at J, with 10 bases between. The V gene's germline CDR1 is SGHDT and CDR2 YYEEEE. The CDR3 has 14 amino acids. The CDR3 DNA reads TGTGCCAGCAGCTTGGCATCCTTAACTTCACCCCTCCACTTT. It specifies CASSLASLTSPLHF.

In its sample, this clonotype was seen many times. The chain employs TRBV19 and TRBJ2-3; 10 bases align to TRBD2. Germline V gene data show CDR1 as LNHDA and CDR2 as SQIVND (reference sequence). CDR3 length: 15 amino acids. Trimming cost V 9 bases and J 1 base; bases outside gene matches: 7. The DNA of the CDR3 is TGTGCCAGCCGTAGCGGGGGGCCCCGCACAGATACGCAGTATTTT. Protein product: CASRSGGPRTDTQYF. The whole variable domain, filled in from reference TRBV19 and TRBJ2-3, reads DGGITQSPKYLFRKEGQNVTLSCEQNLNHDAMYWYRQDPGQGLRLIYYSQIVNDFQKGDIAEGYSVSREKKESFPLTVTSAQKNPTAFYLCASRSGGPRTDTQYFGPGTRLTVL.

The table lists this clonotype with many counts. The rearrangement joins TRBV12-3 or TRBV12-4 to TRBJ1-1, with 7 bases aligning to TRBD1. The V and J ends lost 3 bases and 3 bases, in that order; junction bases with no gene match: 4. There are 14 residues in the CDR3. The CDR3 spells CASSFPRGHTEAFF. CDR3 coding DNA: TGTGCCAGCAGTTTCCCGAGGGGGCACACTGAAGCTTTCTTT.

This clonotype was counted many times. This chain connects TRBV5-1 to TRBJ2-3, with a weak D call TRBD2 (6 bases). Germline loops: CDR1 SGHRS, CDR2 YFSETQ. The ends were cut back, 0 bases at V and 5 bases at J, with 13 bases in the middle. The CDR3 loop spans 15 amino acids. The CDR3 bases are TGCGCCAGCAGCTTGGTCGGGACTGAAGGAGATACGCAGTATTTT. This codes for CASSLVGTEGDTQYF.

This clonotype was seen ten or more times. CDR3 in DNA: TGTGCCAGCAGCACACGGGGGGGCCAAGATACGCAGTATTTT. Translation gives CASSTRGGQDTQYF. The chain recombines TRBV11-3 with TRBJ2-3; the match to TRBD2 covers 8 bases. This CDR3 spans 14 amino acids. Germline CDR1 reads SGHNT; CDR2 reads YENEEA. The trim removed 5 bases at V and 5 bases at J, leaving 6 bases unmatched.

The sample holds many counts of this clonotype. The chain uses TRBV9 and TRBJ2-5, with D uncertain. CDR1 and CDR2 (germline): SGDLS, YYNGEE. The CDR3 totals 17 residues. The V end lost 4 bases, the J end lost 2 bases, and 21 bases lay between the germline ends. The CDR3 bases are TGTGCCAGCAGCTCCCCTTCTGGCACAGAACCTCAAGAGACCCAGTACTTC. This encodes CASSSPSGTEPQETQYF.

In this sample, this clonotype turned up many times. The genes are TRBV12-3 or TRBV12-4 and TRBJ2-7; TRBD1 is a possible D gene (5 bases). The CDR3 length is 12 residues. Trimming stripped 5 bases from V and 7 bases from J, with 12 bases between. In DNA, the CDR3 is TGTGCCAGCAGTCAGAACAGGTTGGAGCAGTACTTC. It specifies CASSQNRLEQYF.

This clonotype appeared many times. Here the CDR3 DNA reads TGTGCCAGCAGCTATACAGGGGTAGATCAGCCCCAGCATTTT. Translating it yields CASSYTGVDQPQHF. The J gene is TRBJ1-5, the V gene TRBV11-2; 7 nucleotides agree with TRBD1. Trimming at V came to 4 bases and at J to 5 bases, leaving 5 bases not matched to a gene. This CDR3 has 14 residues. The V gene's germline CDR1 is SGHAT and CDR2 FQNNGV. The entire variable domain, with the rest obtained from reference TRBV11-2 and TRBJ1-5, is as follows: EAGVAQSPRYKIIEKRQSVAFWCNPISGHATLYWYQQILGQGPKLLIQFQNNGVVDDSQLPKDRFSAERLKGVDSTLKIQPAKLEDSAVYLCASSYTGVDQPQHFGDGTRLSIL.

The table lists this clonotype with a few counts. The gene calls are TRBV3-1 and TRBJ2-5; 9 bases align to TRBD2. The CDR3 is 15 residues long. After removal of 4 bases from V and 5 bases from J, the junction contained 8 bases not matched to a gene. Germline V lookup: CDR1 LGHDT, CDR2 YNNKEL (reference sequence). CDR3 DNA sequence: TGTGCCAGCAGCCGCGGGACTAGCCCCTTTGAGACCCAGTACTTC. This sequence encodes CASSRGTSPFETQYF.

Ten or more counts support this clonotype. DNA for the CDR3: TGCAGTGCTACGCCGGGACACGGCCTCTCCTACGAGCAGTACTTC. Residues: CSATPGHGLSYEQYF. The chain joins TRBV20-1 to TRBJ2-7, with a possible D match to TRBD1 (6 bases). The CDR3 totals 15 residues. Trimming stripped 4 bases from V and 0 bases from J, with 16 bases between. Germline assignment: CDR1 DFQATT and CDR2 SNEGSKA (reference sequence).

This clonotype was found many times. The rearrangement links TRBV9 to TRBJ1-6; perhaps TRBD1 as D (5 bases). CDR1 and CDR2 (germline): SGDLS, YYNGEE. This CDR3 has 13 amino acids. Trimming left V 2 bases short and J 8 bases short, with 8 bases between. The CDR3 DNA reads TGTGCCAGCAGCGTTGACAGAGATTCACCCCTCCACTTT. Translating it yields CASSVDRDSPLHF.

The rearrangement uses TRBV5-1 and TRBJ2-1; a possible D gene is TRBD1 (6 bases). The CDR3 spans 12 residues. Looked up from germline, CDR1 is SGHRS and CDR2 is YFSETQ. The ends were cut back, 4 bases at V and 6 bases at J, with 8 bases in the middle. CDR3 bases: TGCGCCAGCAGCCCGGACAGCAATGAGCAGTTCTTC. Translating gives CASSPDSNEQFF.

The sample holds many counts of this clonotype. The chain combines TRBV18 with TRBJ2-7, with a weak D call TRBD1 (6 bases). CDR1 is KGHSH, CDR2 LQKENI, per germline. V lost 4 bases, J lost 5 bases, and 12 bases lay in between. CDR3 size: 13 residues. In DNA, the CDR3 is TGTGCCAGCTCACGGGTCCAGGGGAACGAGCAGTACTTC. This codes for CASSRVQGNEQYF.

This clonotype has at least ten counts. The chain employs TRBV6-2 or TRBV6-3 and TRBJ1-6, with 7 bases fitting TRBD1. The trim removed 6 bases at V and 8 bases at J, leaving 7 bases unmatched. Germline-derived CDR1 and CDR2 are MNHEY and SVGEGT. The CDR3 has 14 residues. This CDR3 reads CASRPGTDYSPLHF. The CDR3 DNA reads TGTGCCAGCAGACCAGGGACAGATTATTCACCCCTCCACTTT.